The next 13 T cell receptor beta chains were all read from a single sample in a study of human T cells and chemical hapten exposure. This sample's time point: patch test 3, about 24 weeks after DPC sensitization. Described treatment: therapeutic diphenylcyclopropenone sensitization with weekly scalp DPC. TCRdb reprocessed the RACE reads with MiXCR, giving one entry per CDR3 protein. The sample records tens of thousands of distinct CDR3 sequences, 10% to 15% being singletons. Sequences were derived from whole blood, sampled in connection with sensitization to the hapten diphenylcyclopropenone (DPC). These receptor sequences come from a woman between 45 and 60 years old with alopecia areata. Some clones in this sample may be carry-over from other donors' samples.

This chain links TRBV11-2 with TRBJ1-1; 8 bases match TRBD1. V gave up 5 bases and J gave up 4 bases; unmatched junction bases: 3. Germline CDR1 and CDR2: SGHAT and FQNNGV. The CDR3 totals 13 residues. CDR3 sequence: CASSPDRGTEAFF. Written as DNA, the CDR3 is TGTGCCAGCAGCCCCGACAGGGGCACTGAAGCTTTCTTT.

This clonotype was seen a few times. This chain uses TRBV20-1 with TRBJ1-3, with a possible D match to TRBD1 (6 bases). V was trimmed by 3 bases and J by 8 bases, leaving 14 bases between them. This CDR3 has 13 amino acids. Germline-derived CDR1 and CDR2 are DFQATT and SNEGSKA (reference sequence). The CDR3 region is CSARIGGLDTIYF. The CDR3 bases are TGCAGTGCTAGGATCGGGGGGCTGGACACCATATATTTT.

This clonotype was observed at least ten times. The chain joins TRBV7-9 to TRBJ2-1; no definite D call. The V end was cut by 4 bases, the J end by 0 bases, with 1 base between. Germline V gene sequence: CDR1 SEHNR, CDR2 FQNEAQ (reference sequence). This CDR3 is 12 amino acids long. CDR3 in DNA: TGTGCCAGCAGCTACTCCTACAATGAGCAGTTCTTC. Protein sequence: CASSYSYNEQFF. Full variable domain (remainder filled in from reference TRBV7-9 and TRBJ2-1): DTGVSQNPRHKITKRGQNVTFRCDPISEHNRLYWYRQTLGQGPEFLTYFQNEAQLEKSRLLSDRFSAERPKGSFSTLEIQRTEQGDSAMYLCASSYSYNEQFFGPGTRLTVL.

The genes are TRBV2 and TRBJ2-2; a weak D match, TRBD1 (6 bases). V lost 6 bases and J lost 5, with 16 bases in between. The V gene's germline CDR1 is SNHLY and CDR2 FYNNEI. This CDR3 comprises 15 residues. DNA for the CDR3: TGTGCCAGCAGAACTAGGACAGACATGACCGGGGAGCTGTTTTTT. Amino acid sequence: CASRTRTDMTGELFF.

This clonotype was seen many times. V gene TRBV5-6 combines with J gene TRBJ1-1, with unresolved D. From germline, CDR1 is SGHDT and CDR2 YYEEEE. This CDR3 has 14 residues. V was clipped by 5 bases and J by 0 bases, with 11 bases between them. As DNA, the CDR3 is TGTGCCAGCAGACCCCTTAAGGTGAACACTGAAGCTTTCTTT. Translation: CASRPLKVNTEAFF.

The sample holds many counts of this clonotype. The V and J genes are TRBV18 and TRBJ2-5; D gene uncertain. Trimming shortened V by 1 base and J by 2 bases, and 14 bases separated the two germline ends. Germline V CDR1 and CDR2: KGHSH, LQKENI. The CDR3 extends over 16 amino acids. CDR3 in DNA: TGTGCCAGCTCACCACTGGCCGCGCCTACACAAGAGACCCAGTACTTC. Its protein product is CASSPLAAPTQETQYF.

This clonotype was seen repeatedly, ten times or more. The rearrangement links TRBV19 to TRBJ2-1, with 9 bases that match TRBD2. CDR1 is LNHDA, CDR2 SQIVND, per germline (reference sequence). The CDR3 spans 14 residues. V was clipped by 4 bases and J by 2 bases; unmatched bases: 0. In DNA form, the CDR3 reads TGTGCCAGTAGTAGCGGGAGGGCCTACAATGAGCAGTTCTTC. It yields the protein CASSSGRAYNEQFF. The whole variable domain, filled in from reference TRBV19 and TRBJ2-1, reads DGGITQSPKYLFRKEGQNVTLSCEQNLNHDAMYWYRQDPGQGLRLIYYSQIVNDFQKGDIAEGYSVSREKKESFPLTVTSAQKNPTAFYLCASSSGRAYNEQFFGPGTRLTVL.

This clonotype was recorded many times. V and J are TRBV11-2 and TRBJ1-5; D may be TRBD1 (6 bases). The V end lost 0 bases, the J end lost 5 bases, and 11 bases lay between the germline ends. The germline gives CDR1 SGHAT, CDR2 FQNNGV. This CDR3 is built from 15 residues. In nucleotides, the CDR3 is TGTGCCAGCAGCTTAGAGGCGGGGGGGCATCAGCCCCAGCATTTT. Amino acids: CASSLEAGGHQPQHF.

The CDR3 nucleotides are TGTGCCAGTAGCACAGGTGGGCGTGATGAGCAGTACTTC. Amino acids: CASSTGGRDEQYF. This chain uses TRBV19 with TRBJ2-7; a weak D match, TRBD1 (5 bases). The CDR3 is 13 residues long. The V and J ends lost 6 bases and 7 bases respectively, with 16 bases between them. CDR1 is LNHDA, CDR2 SQIVND, per germline (reference sequence). The full variable domain, in which reference TRBV19 and TRBJ2-7 provide the parts outside the CDR3, is DGGITQSPKYLFRKEGQNVTLSCEQNLNHDAMYWYRQDPGQGLRLIYYSQIVNDFQKGDIAEGYSVSREKKESFPLTVTSAQKNPTAFYLCASSTGGRDEQYFGPGTRLTVT.

V is TRBV19 and J is TRBJ2-7, with D perhaps matching TRBD2 (5 bases). V lost 3 bases and J 6 bases, leaving 15 bases between the germline ends. This CDR3 has 14 amino acids. Germline loops: CDR1 LNHDA, CDR2 SQIVND (reference sequence). CDR3 loop: CASSIVAGKIEQYF. The CDR3 region has the DNA TGTGCCAGTAGTATCGTAGCCGGGAAGATCGAGCAGTACTTC. The full variable domain, its missing parts supplied by reference TRBV19 and TRBJ2-7, is DGGITQSPKYLFRKEGQNVTLSCEQNLNHDAMYWYRQDPGQGLRLIYYSQIVNDFQKGDIAEGYSVSREKKESFPLTVTSAQKNPTAFYLCASSIVAGKIEQYFGPGTRLTVT.

This clonotype was seen only once. The CDR3 protein is CASSLRQVNTGELFF. In DNA form, the CDR3 reads TGTGCCAGCAGTTTAAGGCAGGTTAACACCGGGGAGCTGTTTTTT. The chain links TRBV12-3 or TRBV12-4 to TRBJ2-2; D gene unclear. Trimming left V 2 bases short and J 2 bases short, with 9 bases between. The CDR3 covers 15 residues.

This clonotype was seen at least ten times. This chain links TRBV2 with TRBJ2-5, with D uncertain. CDR3 length equals 11 residues. Germline values: CDR1 SNHLY, CDR2 FYNNEI. Trimming pared 1 base from V and 3 bases from J, leaving 0 bases between. CDR3: CASSEEETQYF. The CDR3 DNA sequence: TGTGCCAGCAGTGAAGAAGAGACCCAGTACTTC. The complete variable domain, with remaining parts taken from reference TRBV2 and TRBJ2-5, reads EPEVTQTPSHQVTQMGQEVILRCVPISNHLYFYWYRQILGQKVEFLVSFYNNEISEKSEIFDDQFSVERPDGSNFTLKIRSTKLEDSAMYFCASSEEETQYFGPGTRLLVL.

This clonotype showed up many times. CDR3 sequence reads: CASSKRGYEQYF. CDR3 nucleotide sequence: TGTGCCAGCAGCAAGAGGGGCTACGAGCAGTACTTC. V and J are TRBV14 and TRBJ2-7; D might be TRBD1 or TRBD2, each matching 5 bases. This CDR3 comprises 12 residues. V lost 5 bases and J 3 bases, leaving 8 bases between the germline ends. Germline V gene sequence: CDR1 SGHDN, CDR2 FVKESK.